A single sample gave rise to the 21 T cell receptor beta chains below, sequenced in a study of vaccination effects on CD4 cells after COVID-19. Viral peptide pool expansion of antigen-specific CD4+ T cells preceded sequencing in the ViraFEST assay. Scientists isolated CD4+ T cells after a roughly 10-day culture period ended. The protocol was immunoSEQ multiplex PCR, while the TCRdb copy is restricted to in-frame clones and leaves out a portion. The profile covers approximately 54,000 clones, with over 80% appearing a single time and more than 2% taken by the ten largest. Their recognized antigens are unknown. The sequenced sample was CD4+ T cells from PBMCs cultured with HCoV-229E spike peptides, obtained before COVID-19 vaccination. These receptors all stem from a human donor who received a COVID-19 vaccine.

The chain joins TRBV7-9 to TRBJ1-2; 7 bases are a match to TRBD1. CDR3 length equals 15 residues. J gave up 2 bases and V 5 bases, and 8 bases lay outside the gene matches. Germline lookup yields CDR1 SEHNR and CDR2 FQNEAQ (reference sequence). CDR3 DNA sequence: TGTGCCAGCAGCCTGACAGGGTTCGTCAACTATGGCTACACCTTC. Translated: CASSLTGFVNYGYTF.

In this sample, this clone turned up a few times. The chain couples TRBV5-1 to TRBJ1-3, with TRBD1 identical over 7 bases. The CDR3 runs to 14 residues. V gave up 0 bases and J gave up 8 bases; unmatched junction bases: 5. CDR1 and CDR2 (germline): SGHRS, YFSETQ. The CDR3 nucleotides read TGCGCCAGCAGCTTGGGATCTACAGGGGACACCATATATTTT. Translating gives CASSLGSTGDTIYF. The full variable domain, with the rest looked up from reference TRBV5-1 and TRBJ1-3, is KAGVTQTPRYLIKTRGQQVTLSCSPISGHRSVSWYQQTPGQGLQFLFEYFSETQRNKGNFPGRFSGRQFSNSRSEMNVSTLELGDSALYLCASSLGSTGDTIYFGEGSWLTVV.

CDR3 nucleotide sequence: TGCGCCAGCAGCGATCTGGTACAAGAGACCCAGTACTTC. Protein sequence: CASSDLVQETQYF. V usage is TRBV5-1 and J usage is TRBJ2-5, with D hard to call. The CDR3 contains 13 residues. The V end lost 4 bases, the J end lost 2 bases, and 9 bases lay between the germline ends. Germline V CDR1 and CDR2: SGHRS, YFSETQ. The variable domain in full, with the rest retrieved from reference TRBV5-1 and TRBJ2-5, is KAGVTQTPRYLIKTRGQQVTLSCSPISGHRSVSWYQQTPGQGLQFLFEYFSETQRNKGNFPGRFSGRQFSNSRSEMNVSTLELGDSALYLCASSDLVQETQYFGPGTRLLVL.

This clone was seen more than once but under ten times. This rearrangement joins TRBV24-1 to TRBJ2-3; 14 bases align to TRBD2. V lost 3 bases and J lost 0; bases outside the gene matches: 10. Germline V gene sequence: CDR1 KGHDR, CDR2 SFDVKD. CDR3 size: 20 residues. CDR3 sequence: CATSDPSPRLAGGSTDTQYF. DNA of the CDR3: TGTGCCACCAGTGATCCTTCCCCTAGACTAGCGGGGGGGAGCACAGATACGCAGTATTTT.

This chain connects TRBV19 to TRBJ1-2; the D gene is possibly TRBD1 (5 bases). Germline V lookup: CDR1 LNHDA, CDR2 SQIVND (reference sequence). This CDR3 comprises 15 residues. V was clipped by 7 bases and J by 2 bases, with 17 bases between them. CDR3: CASTPSGGRNYGYTF. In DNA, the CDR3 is TGTGCCAGTACCCCAAGTGGGGGGAGGAACTATGGCTACACCTTC.

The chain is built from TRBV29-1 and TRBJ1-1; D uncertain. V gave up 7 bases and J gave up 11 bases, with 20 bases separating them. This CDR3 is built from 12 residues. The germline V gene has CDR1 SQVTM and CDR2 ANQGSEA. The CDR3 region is CSAAREEWNAFF. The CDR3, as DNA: TGCAGCGCCGCCCGGGAAGAATGGAACGCTTTCTTT.

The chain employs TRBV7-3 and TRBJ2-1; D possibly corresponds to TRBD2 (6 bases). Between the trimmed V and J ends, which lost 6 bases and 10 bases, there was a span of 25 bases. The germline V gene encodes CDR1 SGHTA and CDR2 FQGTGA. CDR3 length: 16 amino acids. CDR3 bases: TGTGCCAGCAGAAAACCGGGACTCGGCGCGGTGGAGGAGCAGTTCTTC. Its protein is CASRKPGLGAVEEQFF.

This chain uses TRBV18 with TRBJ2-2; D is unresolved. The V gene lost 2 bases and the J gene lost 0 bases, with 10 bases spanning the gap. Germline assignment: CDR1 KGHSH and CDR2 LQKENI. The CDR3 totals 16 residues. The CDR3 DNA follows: TGTGCCAGCTCACCAGGCGTTAGTGCGAACACCGGGGAGCTGTTTTTT. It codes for CASSPGVSANTGELFF.

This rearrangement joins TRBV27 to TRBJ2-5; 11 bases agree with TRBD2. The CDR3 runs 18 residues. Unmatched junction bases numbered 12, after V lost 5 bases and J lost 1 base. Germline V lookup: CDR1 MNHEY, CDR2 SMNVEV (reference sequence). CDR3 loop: CASSPPSKLAGAQETQYF. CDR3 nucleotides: TGTGCCAGCAGTCCGCCATCAAAACTAGCGGGGGCCCAAGAGACCCAGTACTTC.

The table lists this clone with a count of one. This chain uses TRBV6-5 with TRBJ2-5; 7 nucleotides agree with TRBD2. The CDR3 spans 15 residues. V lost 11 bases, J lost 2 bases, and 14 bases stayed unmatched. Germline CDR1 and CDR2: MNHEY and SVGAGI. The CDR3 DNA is TGTGCCGCCAGGGTAGGCGGGGGACCTCAAGAGACCCAGTACTTC. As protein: CAARVGGGPQETQYF.

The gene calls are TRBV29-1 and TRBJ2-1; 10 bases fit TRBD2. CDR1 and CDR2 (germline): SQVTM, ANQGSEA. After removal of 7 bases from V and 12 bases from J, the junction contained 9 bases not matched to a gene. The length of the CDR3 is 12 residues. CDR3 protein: CSEKAGGPAQFF. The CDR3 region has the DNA TGCAGCGAGAAAGCGGGGGGGCCCGCGCAGTTCTTC.

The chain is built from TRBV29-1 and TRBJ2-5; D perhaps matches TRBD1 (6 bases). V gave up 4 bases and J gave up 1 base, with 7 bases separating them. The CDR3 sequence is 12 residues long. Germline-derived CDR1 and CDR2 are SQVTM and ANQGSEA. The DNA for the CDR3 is TGCAGCGTTGGACAGGCCCAAGAGACCCAGTACTTC. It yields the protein CSVGQAQETQYF.

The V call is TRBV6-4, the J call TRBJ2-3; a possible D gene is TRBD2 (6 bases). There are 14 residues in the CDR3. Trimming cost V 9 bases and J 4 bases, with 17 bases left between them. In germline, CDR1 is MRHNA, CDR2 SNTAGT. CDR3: CARRGPAEPDTQYF. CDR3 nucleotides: TGTGCCAGGCGGGGCCCGGCAGAGCCAGATACGCAGTATTTT.

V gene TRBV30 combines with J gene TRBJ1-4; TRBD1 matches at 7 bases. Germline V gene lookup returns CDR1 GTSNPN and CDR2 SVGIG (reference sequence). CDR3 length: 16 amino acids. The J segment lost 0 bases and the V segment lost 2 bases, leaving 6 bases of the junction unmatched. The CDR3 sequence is CAWSQDRKPTNEKLFF. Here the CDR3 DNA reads TGTGCCTGGAGTCAGGACAGGAAGCCAACTAATGAAAAACTGTTTTTT.

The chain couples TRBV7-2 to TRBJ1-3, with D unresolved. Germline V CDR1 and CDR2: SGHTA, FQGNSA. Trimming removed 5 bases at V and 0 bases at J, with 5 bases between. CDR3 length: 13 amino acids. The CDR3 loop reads CASSQSSGNTIYF. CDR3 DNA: TGTGCCAGCAGCCAGAGCTCTGGAAACACCATATATTTT.

In DNA, the CDR3 is TGTGCCAGCAGTGAAGATCGGGAGACCCAGTACTTC. Its translation: CASSEDRETQYF. This rearrangement joins TRBV6-1 to TRBJ2-5, with D unresolved. Trimming cost V 1 base and J 5 bases, with 5 bases left between them. Per the germline V gene, CDR1 is MNHNS and CDR2 is SASEGT. This CDR3 contains 12 residues.

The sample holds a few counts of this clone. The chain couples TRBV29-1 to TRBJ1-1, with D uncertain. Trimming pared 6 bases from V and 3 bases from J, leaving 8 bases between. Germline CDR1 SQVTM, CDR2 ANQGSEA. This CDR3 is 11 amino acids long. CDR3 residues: CSVGEYTEAFF. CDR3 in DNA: TGCAGCGTGGGAGAATACACTGAAGCTTTCTTT.

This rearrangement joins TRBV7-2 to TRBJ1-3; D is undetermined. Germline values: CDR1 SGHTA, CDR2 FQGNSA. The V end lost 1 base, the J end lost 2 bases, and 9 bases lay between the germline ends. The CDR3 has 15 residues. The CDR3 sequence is CASSLGPAAGNTIYF. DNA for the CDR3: TGTGCCAGCAGCTTAGGCCCCGCAGCTGGAAACACCATATATTTT.

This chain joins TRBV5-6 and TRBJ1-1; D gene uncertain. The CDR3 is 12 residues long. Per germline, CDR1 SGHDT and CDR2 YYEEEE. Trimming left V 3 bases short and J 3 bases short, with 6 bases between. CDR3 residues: CASSWGYTEAFF. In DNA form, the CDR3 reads TGTGCCAGCAGCTGGGGTTACACTGAAGCTTTCTTT.

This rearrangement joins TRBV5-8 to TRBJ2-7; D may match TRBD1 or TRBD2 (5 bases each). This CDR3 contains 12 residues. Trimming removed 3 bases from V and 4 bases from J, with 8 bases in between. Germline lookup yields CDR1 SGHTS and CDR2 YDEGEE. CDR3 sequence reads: CASSSRGYEQYV. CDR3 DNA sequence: TGTGCCAGCAGCTCGAGGGGTTACGAGCAGTACGTC.

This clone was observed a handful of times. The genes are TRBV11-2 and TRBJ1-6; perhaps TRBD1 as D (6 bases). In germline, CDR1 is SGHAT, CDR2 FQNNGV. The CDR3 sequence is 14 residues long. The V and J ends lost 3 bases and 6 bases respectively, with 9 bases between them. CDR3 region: CASSFGGANSPLHF. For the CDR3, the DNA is TGTGCCAGCAGCTTTGGGGGGGCTAATTCACCCCTCCACTTT.